These 22 T cell receptor beta chains were sequenced from one sample in a study of blood T cell repertoires in COVID-19. Assay used: immunoSEQ multiplex PCR; TCRdb lists only in-frame clones, some missing. The repertoire includes 250,000 or so clones, 70% to 90% of them detected once, and approximately 4% sits in the top ten. The source material was PBMCs or T cells enriched from blood (not recorded which). These receptors originate from a woman aged 25 to 39 with acute COVID-19.

The rearrangement joins TRBV3-1 (or the pseudogene TRBV3-2) to TRBJ2-7; 10 bases fit TRBD2. CDR1 and CDR2 from the germline V gene are LGHDT and YNNKEL (reference sequence). Trimming cost V 0 bases and J 2 bases; bases outside gene matches: 4. The CDR3 is 16 amino acids. DNA of the CDR3: TGTGCCAGCAGCCAAGAGTTACTAGCGGGGCCCTACGAGCAGTACTTC. Translation gives CASSQELLAGPYEQYF.

This clone was detected only once. This sequence joins TRBV2 and TRBJ2-2; 13 nucleotides align to TRBD2. V lost 4 bases, J lost 5 bases, and 13 bases stayed unmatched. CDR1 is SNHLY and CDR2 is FYNNEI in the germline V gene. The CDR3 is 19 amino acids. The CDR3 sequence is CASSVQGLAGSETTGELFF. Written as DNA, the CDR3 is TGTGCCAGCAGTGTGCAGGGACTAGCGGGATCCGAGACAACCGGGGAGCTGTTTTTT.

The chain uses TRBV13 and TRBJ2-1; TRBD2 matches at 14 bases. The CDR3 has 16 amino acids. J lost 7 bases, V lost 4 bases, and 6 bases had no gene match. The V gene's germline CDR1 is PRHDT and CDR2 FYEKMQ (reference sequence). The CDR3 DNA reads TGTGCCAGCAGCTCGCGACTAGCGGGAGGGCTTAATGAGCAGTTCTTC. Translating gives CASSSRLAGGLNEQFF. The full variable domain, its missing parts supplied by reference TRBV13 and TRBJ2-1, is AAGVIQSPRHLIKEKRETATLKCYPIPRHDTVYWYQQGPGQDPQFLISFYEKMQSDKGSIPDRFSAQQFSDYHSELNMSSLELGDSALYFCASSSRLAGGLNEQFFGPGTRLTVL.

The chain couples TRBV5-1 to TRBJ2-7, with TRBD1 matching 9 bases. CDR1 and CDR2 (germline): SGHRS, YFSETQ. V was pared by 3 bases and J by 4 bases, with 5 bases of the junction left unmatched. The CDR3 covers 14 residues. CDR3 in DNA: TGCGCCAGCAGCTCGGGGGGACAGGGTTACGAGCAGTACTTC. Protein product: CASSSGGQGYEQYF. Based on the CDR3 plus reference TRBV5-1 and TRBJ2-7, the full variable domain is KAGVTQTPRYLIKTRGQQVTLSCSPISGHRSVSWYQQTPGQGLQFLFEYFSETQRNKGNFPGRFSGRQFSNSRSEMNVSTLELGDSALYLCASSSGGQGYEQYFGPGTRLTVT.

This chain uses TRBV9 with TRBJ2-1; 7 nucleotides agree with TRBD2. The CDR3 runs 15 residues. V was pared by 4 bases and J by 3 bases, with 7 bases of the junction left unmatched. Germline values: CDR1 SGDLS, CDR2 YYNGEE. This chain's CDR3 is CASSSASGDYNEQFF. The CDR3 DNA is TGTGCCAGCAGCTCGGCTAGCGGTGACTACAATGAGCAGTTCTTC.

The chain is built from TRBV7-6 and TRBJ2-7; 11 nucleotides agree with TRBD1. This CDR3 contains 16 residues. With V trimmed by 4 bases and J by 3 bases, 8 bases remained unmatched. Germline V gene sequence: CDR1 SGHVS, CDR2 FNYEAQ. CDR3 sequence: CASSWSAGTGGYEQYF. CDR3 in DNA: TGTGCCAGCAGCTGGTCGGCCGGGACAGGGGGCTACGAGCAGTACTTC.

The chain joins TRBV6-5 to TRBJ2-2, with 11 positions matching TRBD1. CDR3 length: 15 amino acids. The junction had 9 bases not matched to a gene; V was cut back by 6 bases and J by 9 bases. CDR1 and CDR2 from the germline V gene are MNHEY and SVGAGI. The CDR3 sequence: CASRGAGQGAWELFF. As DNA, the CDR3 is TGTGCCAGCAGAGGGGCAGGACAGGGGGCTTGGGAGCTGTTTTTT.

This chain uses TRBV6-5 with TRBJ2-2; D is unclear. Germline V gives CDR1 MNHEY, CDR2 SVGAGI. The CDR3 totals 13 residues. Trimming stripped 2 bases from V and 3 bases from J, with 4 bases between. The CDR3 spells CASSYHYTGELFF. CDR3 DNA: TGTGCCAGCAGTTACCATTACACCGGGGAGCTGTTTTTT.

The chain joins TRBV27 to TRBJ1-2; 7 nucleotides agree with TRBD1. V trimming: 5 bases; J trimming: 4 bases; junction bases outside the gene matches: 7. Germline V CDR1 and CDR2: MNHEY, SMNVEV (reference sequence). CDR3 size: 14 residues. The chain's CDR3 is CASSQTGQLYGYTF. CDR3 nucleotide sequence: TGTGCCAGCAGTCAAACGGGACAGCTCTATGGCTACACCTTC.

This clone has only one observation. This rearrangement joins TRBV28 to TRBJ2-7; 7 bases map to TRBD2. Per the germline V gene, CDR1 is MDHEN and CDR2 is SYDVKM. J lost 4 bases, V lost 3 bases, and 6 bases had no gene match. The length of the CDR3 is 14 residues. CDR3 sequence reads: CASSLAGGGYEQYF. The CDR3, as DNA: TGTGCCAGCAGTTTGGCCGGGGGAGGGTACGAGCAGTACTTC.

V gene TRBV5-5 combines with J gene TRBJ2-7, with a tentative D call TRBD1 (6 bases). CDR3 length: 17 amino acids. Deletions cut 7 bases from V and 1 base from J, with 24 bases between. Germline CDR1 and CDR2: SGHKS and YYEKEE (reference sequence). CDR3 nucleotide sequence: TGTGCCAGCGGACTTGGGTTAGGACAGCAAGAATCCTACGAGCAGTACTTC. Translated: CASGLGLGQQESYEQYF.

The rearrangement joins TRBV11-2 to TRBJ2-2; 14 bases are a match to TRBD2. CDR1 is SGHAT, CDR2 FQNNGV, per germline. The CDR3 length is 19 residues. The V segment lost 3 bases and the J segment 7 bases; nucleotides outside the gene matches: 13. CDR3 bases: TGTGCCAGCAGCTTTTCTCCCGGGACTAGCGGGAGTGGGATCGGGGAGCTGTTTTTT. Translation: CASSFSPGTSGSGIGELFF. Full variable domain (remainder filled in from reference TRBV11-2 and TRBJ2-2): EAGVAQSPRYKIIEKRQSVAFWCNPISGHATLYWYQQILGQGPKLLIQFQNNGVVDDSQLPKDRFSAERLKGVDSTLKIQPAKLEDSAVYLCASSFSPGTSGSGIGELFFGEGSRLTVL.

The chain couples TRBV4-1 to TRBJ2-1, with 12 positions matching TRBD2. The CDR3 consists of 20 residues. Germline loops: CDR1 MGHRA, CDR2 YSYEKL. V was pared by 2 bases and J by 5 bases, with 16 bases of the junction left unmatched. CDR3 sequence: CASSQPWTSGTERSDNEQFF. CDR3 in DNA: TGCGCCAGCAGCCAACCCTGGACTAGCGGGACAGAACGATCGGACAATGAGCAGTTCTTC.

The V call is TRBV14, the J call TRBJ2-7; tentatively, D is TRBD1 (6 bases). Looked up from germline, CDR1 is SGHDN and CDR2 is FVKESK. This CDR3 comprises 14 residues. Trimming stripped 5 bases from V and 4 bases from J, with 15 bases between. CDR3: CASSDITGRYEQYF. The DNA for the CDR3 is TGTGCCAGCAGCGACATCACAGGGCGGTACGAGCAGTACTTC.

V is TRBV18 and J is TRBJ2-1; 10 positions agree with TRBD1. The germline CDR1 and CDR2 sequences are KGHSH and LQKENI. The length of the CDR3 is 15 residues. The trim removed 1 base at V and 9 bases at J, leaving 6 bases unmatched. In nucleotides, the CDR3 is TGTGCCAGCTCACCACAGGGGACAGGGGTGAGTGAGCAGTTCTTC. It translates to CASSPQGTGVSEQFF.

The J gene is TRBJ2-1, the V gene TRBV5-1; no clear D. Germline V gives CDR1 SGHRS, CDR2 YFSETQ. The V and J ends lost 4 bases and 10 bases respectively, with 15 bases between them. This CDR3 contains 13 residues. CDR3 DNA sequence: TGCGCCAGCAGCCTAGACGGTCTTAGGGAGCAGTTCTTC. Its translation: CASSLDGLREQFF.

The gene calls are TRBV27 and TRBJ2-5; 7 bases are a match to TRBD1. This CDR3 has 15 amino acids. Germline-derived CDR1 and CDR2 are MNHEY and SMNVEV (reference sequence). Trimming cost V 5 bases and J 1 base; bases outside gene matches: 7. In DNA form, the CDR3 reads TGTGCCAGCAGTACAGAACAGGGGCCCCAAGAGACCCAGTACTTC. Its protein is CASSTEQGPQETQYF.

This clone has more than one count but fewer than ten. The chain joins TRBV12-5 to TRBJ1-5; no definite D call. V was pared by 1 base and J by 4 bases, with 8 bases between. Per germline, CDR1 LGHNT and CDR2 FRNRAP. This CDR3 is 14 amino acids long. DNA of the CDR3: TGTGCTAGTGGTTTGGCCTCCGGGAATCAGCCCCAGCATTTT. It translates to CASGLASGNQPQHF.

The rearrangement uses TRBV7-2 and TRBJ2-4; 9 positions match TRBD1. CDR3 size: 17 residues. The germline V gene has CDR1 SGHTA and CDR2 FQGNSA. V gave up 5 bases and J gave up 7 bases; unmatched junction bases: 15. CDR3 nucleotide sequence: TGTGCCAGCAGCGACGCCGGCACCACAGGGGGCCGGAACATTCAGTACTTC. This translates into CASSDAGTTGGRNIQYF.

V gene TRBV28 combines with J gene TRBJ1-1; D not certain. The V end was cut by 2 bases, the J end by 4 bases, with 8 bases between. The CDR3 totals 13 residues. Germline V lookup: CDR1 MDHEN, CDR2 SYDVKM. The DNA of the CDR3 is TGTGCCAGCAGTTTACAGATACCCACTGAAGCTTTCTTT. Residues: CASSLQIPTEAFF.

The chain uses TRBV28 and TRBJ2-7, with 7 nucleotides matching TRBD2. The CDR3 has 14 amino acids. V gave up 10 bases and J gave up 5 bases; unmatched junction bases: 14. From germline, CDR1 is MDHEN and CDR2 SYDVKM. In DNA, the CDR3 is TGTGCCACCTCGCTCGGGGGAGGGGTCCACGAGCAGTACTTC. It encodes CATSLGGGVHEQYF.

This clone occurred a few times. This chain joins TRBV29-1 and TRBJ2-7, with D possibly matching TRBD1 (7 bases). The CDR3 consists of 15 residues. V was cut by 6 bases and J by 3 bases, with 21 bases left in between. Germline V CDR1 and CDR2: SQVTM, ANQGSEA. The CDR3 here is CSVTLTEGALYEQYF. CDR3 nucleotides: TGCAGCGTAACCCTGACGGAGGGGGCTCTCTACGAGCAGTACTTC.